What follows describes a single T cell receptor beta chain. These data belong to a study of shared clonotypes between healthy human individuals. V dropped 0 bases and J dropped 6; count of bases not matched to a gene: 10. The CDR3 is 16 amino acids. Looked up from germline, CDR1 is SGHTA and CDR2 is FQGTGA. Authors' data handling: Filtering differed, since immunoSEQ gave only junction sequences and no quality scores. The table came from immunoSEQ multiplex PCR; TCRdb's copy has only in-frame clones and leaves some out. The V and J calls and clone size were taken over from that table, and D and trimming were inferred from the DNA. The sample gives some 2,000,000 clones, about 94% of which show up once; about 0.13% is in the top ten.

The genes are TRBV7-3 and TRBJ1-2; 7 nucleotides line up with TRBD1. The TCR sequence derives from a young man in good health. Material: naive CD4+ T cells sorted from blood. Indicated subset: CD45RA+ positively selected. The DNA of the CDR3 is TGTGCCAGCAGCTTAACTGCCGGTCAGGGGGAGGATGGCTACACCTTC. It translates to CASSLTAGQGEDGYTF.